This T cell receptor beta chain was sequenced for a study of PD-1 blockade in classical Hodgkin lymphoma. Every single patient, without exception, relapsed after autologous stem cell transplantation, and brentuximab vedotin exposure varied. This CDR3 is built from 14 residues. CDR1 and CDR2 (germline): SGDLS, YYNGEE. V dropped 3 bases and J dropped 10; count of bases not matched to a gene: 4. The repertoire was sequenced with immunoSEQ multiplex PCR; TCRdb's copy has only in-frame clones and lacks some. The sample yields more than 20,000 clones, around 67% seen once. The input for sequencing was peripheral blood mononuclear cells (PBMCs), taken before the second cycle of nivolumab. This TCR came from a human donor with classical Hodgkin lymphoma. This chain joins TRBV9 and TRBJ1-6; 10 bases match TRBD1. The CDR3 region has the DNA TGTGCCAGCAGCGCGACAGGGGGCAGGTCACCCCTCCACTTT. This translates into CASSATGGRSPLHF.